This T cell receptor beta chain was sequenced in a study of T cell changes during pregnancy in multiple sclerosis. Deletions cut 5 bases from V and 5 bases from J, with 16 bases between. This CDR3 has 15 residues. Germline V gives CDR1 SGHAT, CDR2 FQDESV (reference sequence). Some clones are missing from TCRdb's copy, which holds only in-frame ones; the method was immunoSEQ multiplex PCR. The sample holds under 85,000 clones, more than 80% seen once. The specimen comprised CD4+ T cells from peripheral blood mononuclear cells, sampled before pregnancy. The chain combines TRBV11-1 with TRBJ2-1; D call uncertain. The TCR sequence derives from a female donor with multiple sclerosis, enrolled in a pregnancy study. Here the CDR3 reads CASSLGPQKNNEQFF. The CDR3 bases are TGTGCCAGCAGCCTGGGCCCACAAAAGAACAATGAGCAGTTCTTC.